The clone carrying this T cell receptor (beta chain) was recorded once. Generated by immunoSEQ multiplex PCR, the TCRdb table keeps only in-frame clones and is missing some. Of about 170,000 clones in the sample, 88% were seen once. The sample is drawn from a study of control samples from healthy donors and cancer patients. Sequenced input: blood. This clonotype was sampled from a woman aged 30 to 39 in good health.

The CDR3 sequence: CASSPPGGKAYEQYF. CDR3 coding DNA: TGTGCCAGCAGCCCCCCGGGGGGGAAGGCCTACGAGCAGTACTTC. The chain employs TRBV5-5 and TRBJ2-7, with 8 positions matching TRBD2. Trimming removed 4 bases from V and 2 bases from J; junction bases left unmatched: 8. The CDR3 runs to 15 residues. Per germline, CDR1 SGHKS and CDR2 YYEKEE (reference sequence).